This T cell receptor beta chain was obtained from a study of blood T cell repertoires in COVID-19. Across the whole study: PBMCs, B-cell-depleted T cells, or T cells provided the cDNA or gDNA that made up the material.

Germline loops: CDR1 SGDLS, CDR2 YYNGEE. The CDR3 consists of 13 residues. V dropped 0 bases and J dropped 3 bases, with 6 bases sitting between them. Clones were read by immunoSEQ multiplex PCR, and TCRdb kept only the in-frame ones, dropping some. The sample includes 250,000 or so clones, roughly 86% of them seen just once. The chain joins TRBV9 to TRBJ1-1; tentative D call: TRBD1 (5 bases). Sequenced: peripheral blood. This receptor was obtained from an older man with acute or convalescent COVID-19. CDR3: CASSVGGDTEAFF. CDR3 DNA: TGTGCCAGCAGCGTAGGGGGGGACACTGAAGCTTTCTTT.